Listed here are 17 T cell receptor beta chains from one sample, sequenced in a study of shared clonotypes between healthy human individuals (dated by TCRdb to between 2020 and 2021). The library was produced with the immunoSEQ multiplex PCR assay. TCRdb took over this immuneACCESS table, retaining in-frame rearrangements with V and J assigned. Such tables are incomplete; in checked studies, under half of the missing clones stem from an unresolved V gene, and the remainder is unexplained. In this sample the table shows about 600,000 clones, roughly 72% of which occur a single time. 12% of the sample is in the top ten clones. The sequenced material came from PBMCs. The receptors come from a woman in her forties in good health. Some clones in this sample may be carry-over from other donors' samples.

With respect to this clone: This clone may be a read error of a much larger clone one base away. The CDR3 region is CASSQGYREEGFYGYTF. The CDR3 nucleotides are TGCGCCAGCAGCCAAGGCTACAGGGAAGAGGGGTTCTATGGCTACACCTTC. The chain has TRBV4-3 and TRBJ1-2; possibly TRBD1 for D (6 bases). Trimming removed 1 base at V and 4 bases at J, with 19 bases between. In germline, CDR1 is LGHNA, CDR2 YSLEER. The CDR3 spans 17 residues.

In this sample, this clone turned up once. This likely stems from a read error, as it lies one base from a far larger clone. Other DNA variants within this sample encode the same CDR3. V gene TRBV5-4 combines with J gene TRBJ1-2, with D perhaps TRBD1 (6 bases). CDR1 is SGHNT and CDR2 is YYREEE in the germline V gene (reference sequence). The CDR3 loop spans 13 amino acids. V lost 4 bases, J lost 0 bases, and 7 bases lay in between. CDR3 sequence: CASSRDTNYGYTF. As DNA, the CDR3 is TGTGCCAGCAGCCGGGACACTAACTATGGCTACACCTTC.

The chain joins TRBV2 to TRBJ2-7, with D perhaps matching TRBD2 (6 bases). The CDR3 is 12 residues long. Germline-derived CDR1 and CDR2 are SNHLY and FYNNEI. V was trimmed by 6 bases and J by 6 bases, leaving 12 bases between them. The CDR3, as DNA: TGTGCCAGCAGGGTACTAGCCCCCGAGCAGTACTTC. Encoded protein: CASRVLAPEQYF.

This clone showed up just once. The V gene is TRBV28, the J gene TRBJ2-1, with D maybe TRBD2 (6 bases). The CDR3 is 15 amino acids. Germline lookup yields CDR1 MDHEN and CDR2 SYDVKM. Trimming took off 6 bases at V and 10 bases at J, with 22 bases between the two ends. CDR3 sequence reads: CASSPRGTLTGEQFF. The DNA of the CDR3 is TGTGCCAGCAGCCCCCGGGGGACTTTAACGGGGGAGCAGTTCTTC.

The J gene is TRBJ2-1, the V gene TRBV5-4, with D perhaps assigned TRBD1 or TRBD2 (5 bases each). Germline V gene lookup returns CDR1 SGHNT and CDR2 YYREEE (reference sequence). The CDR3 sequence is 14 residues long. Trimming removed 9 bases from V and 5 bases from J, with 18 bases in between. In nucleotides, the CDR3 is TGTGCCACCTGGGACGCTAGGTTAGACAATGAGCAGTTCTTC. As protein: CATWDARLDNEQFF.

This clone was seen just once. The V gene is TRBV2, the J gene TRBJ1-2; a possible D gene is TRBD1 (5 bases). The V and J ends lost 6 bases and 1 base respectively, with 6 bases between them. Germline loops: CDR1 SNHLY, CDR2 FYNNEI. The CDR3 runs 12 residues. CDR3 DNA sequence: TGTGCCAGCAGGGACAATAACTATGGCTACACCTTC. Its translation is CASRDNNYGYTF.

V and J are TRBV30 and TRBJ2-3; D possibly corresponds to TRBD1 (5 bases). CDR1 and CDR2 (germline): GTSNPN, SVGIG (reference sequence). The V end lost 3 bases, the J end lost 2 bases, and 15 bases lay between the germline ends. The CDR3 covers 15 residues. The DNA for the CDR3 is TGTGCCTGGAGGGGGCGGAGTCCCCCCACAGATACGCAGTATTTT. Protein: CAWRGRSPPTDTQYF.

Turning to this clone: One base away lies a much larger clone, so this may be a sequencing read error. This chain links TRBV14 with TRBJ1-2, with D possibly matching TRBD1 (6 bases). The CDR3 is 13 amino acids. CDR1 and CDR2 (germline): SGHDN, FVKESK. CDR3 protein: CASNPLAGDGCTF. As DNA, the CDR3 is TGTGCCAGCAACCCACTGGCAGGGGATGGCTGCACCTTC.

The chain carries TRBV6-5 and TRBJ2-5, with 11 bases fitting TRBD2. The CDR3 totals 16 residues. V trimming: 2 bases; J trimming: 4 bases; junction bases outside the gene matches: 6. CDR1 is MNHEY, CDR2 SVGAGI, per germline. The DNA of the CDR3 is TGTGCCAGCAGTTACGGGCTAGCGGGAGGCGGAGAGACCCAGTACTTC. Protein sequence: CASSYGLAGGGETQYF.

This clone was counted only a few times. Other nucleotide sequences from this sample produce the same CDR3. CDR3 sequence: CASSYSRAEAFF. The CDR3 nucleotides are TGTGCCAGCAGTTACAGCAGGGCTGAAGCTTTCTTT. This chain uses TRBV6-5 with TRBJ1-1; D possibly corresponds to TRBD1 (5 bases). Trimming left V 2 bases short and J 6 bases short, with 7 bases between. The germline gives CDR1 MNHEY, CDR2 SVGAGI. This CDR3 comprises 12 residues.

This sequence joins TRBV30 and TRBJ1-2, with TRBD1 matching over 7 bases. Trimming removed 4 bases from V and 6 bases from J; junction bases left unmatched: 23. Germline V gene sequence: CDR1 GTSNPN, CDR2 SVGIG (reference sequence). The CDR3 spans 18 residues. The CDR3 sequence is CAWTRPYRGPTMSNGYTF. The CDR3 coding sequence is TGTGCCTGGACCCGACCGTACAGGGGCCCAACCATGAGTAATGGCTACACCTTC.

The genes are TRBV28 and TRBJ1-5; 8 nucleotides match TRBD1. The trim removed 2 bases at V and 3 bases at J, leaving 6 bases unmatched. The germline gives CDR1 MDHEN, CDR2 SYDVKM. This CDR3 is 16 amino acids long. CDR3: CASSLPGTGPNQPQHF. The DNA of the CDR3 is TGTGCCAGCAGTTTACCAGGGACAGGCCCCAATCAGCCCCAGCATTTT.

This chain links TRBV19 with TRBJ2-1, with TRBD2 matching over 12 bases. V gave up 8 bases and J gave up 1 base; unmatched junction bases: 3. There are 15 residues in the CDR3. The germline gives CDR1 LNHDA, CDR2 SQIVND (reference sequence). The CDR3 bases are TGTGCCAGTCTAGCGGGAGGGCCATCCTACAATGAGCAGTTCTTC. Its translation: CASLAGGPSYNEQFF.

The V gene is TRBV27, the J gene TRBJ2-5; a weak D match, TRBD1 (6 bases). Trimming took 5 bases from V and 5 from J, leaving 15 bases between them. The V gene's germline CDR1 is MNHEY and CDR2 SMNVEV (reference sequence). The CDR3 totals 14 residues. The CDR3 DNA sequence: TGTGCCAGCAGTCGACTCTCAGGGGAGGAGACCCAGTACTTC. Amino acid sequence: CASSRLSGEETQYF.

V is TRBV28 and J is TRBJ1-5; D unresolved. From germline, CDR1 is MDHEN and CDR2 SYDVKM. V lost 6 bases to trimming and J lost 3 bases, with 6 bases between them. The CDR3 sequence is 12 residues long. For the CDR3, the DNA is TGTGCCAGCAGGCTGAACAATCAGCCCCAGCATTTT. Protein product: CASRLNNQPQHF.

V is TRBV5-4 and J is TRBJ1-4; 9 bases map to TRBD1. The V gene's germline CDR1 is SGHNT and CDR2 YYREEE (reference sequence). This CDR3 is 18 amino acids long. Unmatched junction bases numbered 11, after V lost 3 bases and J lost 2 bases. In DNA form, the CDR3 reads TGTGCCAGCAGCTCCGGACCGGGACAGGGCTGGACTAATGAAAAACTGTTTTTT. Protein sequence: CASSSGPGQGWTNEKLFF.

The gene calls are TRBV18 and TRBJ1-2, with unresolved D. CDR3 length equals 12 residues. CDR1 is KGHSH, CDR2 LQKENI, per germline. The V gene lost 6 bases and the J gene lost 2 bases, with 7 bases spanning the gap. CDR3 nucleotides: TGTGCCAGCTCCGAGAGAAACTATGGCTACACCTTC. Translation: CASSERNYGYTF.